This T cell receptor (beta chain) was documented in a study of human T cells and chemical hapten exposure. Time point described: patch test 1, 2 weeks after DPC sensitization. Stated treatment: therapeutic diphenylcyclopropenone sensitization with weekly scalp DPC. After removal of 3 bases from V and 4 bases from J, the junction contained 6 bases not matched to a gene. The CDR3 is 15 residues long. Germline V gives CDR1 SGDLS, CDR2 YYNGEE. In this sample, this clonotype turned up many times. TCRdb reanalysed the RACE reads using MiXCR and keeps one entry per CDR3 protein. The table includes roughly 82,000 distinct CDR3 sequences, 12% detected once.

The sequenced sample was whole blood, obtained in connection with sensitization to the hapten diphenylcyclopropenone (DPC). The chain employs TRBV9 and TRBJ2-7, with 11 nucleotides matching TRBD2. The TCR originated in a woman aged 55-75 years with alopecia areata. Some clones in this sample may be carry-over from other donors' samples. The CDR3 sequence is CASSDGTSGGYEQYF. CDR3 DNA sequence: TGTGCCAGCAGCGACGGAACTAGCGGGGGTTACGAGCAGTACTTC. Complete variable domain (other parts from reference TRBV9 and TRBJ2-7): DSGVTQTPKHLITATGQRVTLRCSPRSGDLSVYWYQQSLDQGLQFLIQYYNGEERAKGNILERFSAQQFPDLHSELNLSSLELGDSALYFCASSDGTSGGYEQYFGPGTRLTVT.